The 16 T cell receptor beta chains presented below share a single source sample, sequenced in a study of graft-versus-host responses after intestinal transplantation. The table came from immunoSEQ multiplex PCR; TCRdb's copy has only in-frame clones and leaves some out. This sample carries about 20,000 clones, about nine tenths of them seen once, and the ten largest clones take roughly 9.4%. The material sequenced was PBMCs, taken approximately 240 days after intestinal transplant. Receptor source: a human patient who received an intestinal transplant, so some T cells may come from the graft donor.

The CDR3 region has the DNA TGTGCCAGCAGGGTCGGACAGGAAAAACTGTTTTTT. It is translated as CASRVGQEKLFF. The gene calls are TRBV7-8 and TRBJ1-4; possibly TRBD1 for D (6 bases). V gave up 6 bases and J gave up 8 bases, with 10 bases separating them. The CDR3 is 12 amino acids. Germline CDR1 is SGHVS and CDR2 is FQNEAQ.

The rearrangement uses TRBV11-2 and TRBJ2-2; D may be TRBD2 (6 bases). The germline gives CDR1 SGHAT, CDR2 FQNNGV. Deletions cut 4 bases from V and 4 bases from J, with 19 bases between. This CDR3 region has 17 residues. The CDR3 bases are TGTGCCAGCAGCTCACGACCGACTAGTAGGACCACCGGGGAGCTGTTTTTT. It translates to CASSSRPTSRTTGELFF. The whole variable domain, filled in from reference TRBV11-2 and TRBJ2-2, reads EAGVAQSPRYKIIEKRQSVAFWCNPISGHATLYWYQQILGQGPKLLIQFQNNGVVDDSQLPKDRFSAERLKGVDSTLKIQPAKLEDSAVYLCASSSRPTSRTTGELFFGEGSRLTVL.

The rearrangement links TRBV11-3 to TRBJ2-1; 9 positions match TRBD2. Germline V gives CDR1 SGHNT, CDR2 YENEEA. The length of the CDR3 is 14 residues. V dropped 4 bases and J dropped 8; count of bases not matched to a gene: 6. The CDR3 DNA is TGTGCCAGCAGCTCAGCGGGGGGTTACGATGAGCAGTTCTTC. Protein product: CASSSAGGYDEQFF.

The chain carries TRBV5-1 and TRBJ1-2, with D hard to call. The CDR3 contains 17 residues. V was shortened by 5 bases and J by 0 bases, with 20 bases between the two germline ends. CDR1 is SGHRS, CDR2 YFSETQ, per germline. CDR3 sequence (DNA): TGCGCCAGCAGTTTAGGTCACCTGGGATCGGCTAACTATGGCTACACCTTC. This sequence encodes CASSLGHLGSANYGYTF.

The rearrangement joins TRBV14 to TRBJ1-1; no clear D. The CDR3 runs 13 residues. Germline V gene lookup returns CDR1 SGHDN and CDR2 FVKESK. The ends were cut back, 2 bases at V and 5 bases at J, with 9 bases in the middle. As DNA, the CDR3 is TGTGCCAGCAGCCAATTGGCACCGACTGAAGCTTTCTTT. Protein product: CASSQLAPTEAFF.

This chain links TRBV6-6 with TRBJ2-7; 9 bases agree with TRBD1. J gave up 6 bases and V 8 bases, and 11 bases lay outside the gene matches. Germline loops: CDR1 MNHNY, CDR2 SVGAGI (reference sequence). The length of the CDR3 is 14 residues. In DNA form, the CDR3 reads TGTGCCAGCGCCTCCGGGACAGGGTCTGCCGAGCAGTACTTC. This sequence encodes CASASGTGSAEQYF.

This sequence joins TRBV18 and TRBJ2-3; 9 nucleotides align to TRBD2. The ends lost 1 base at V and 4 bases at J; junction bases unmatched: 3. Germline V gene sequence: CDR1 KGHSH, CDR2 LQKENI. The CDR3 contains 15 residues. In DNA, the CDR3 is TGTGCCAGCTCACCACTTAGCGGGGGAGCAGATACGCAGTATTTT. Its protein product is CASSPLSGGADTQYF. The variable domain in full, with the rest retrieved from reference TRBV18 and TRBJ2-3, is NAGVMQNPRHLVRRRGQEARLRCSPMKGHSHVYWYRQLPEEGLKFMVYLQKENIIDESGMPKERFSAEFPKEGPSILRIQQVVRGDSAAYFCASSPLSGGADTQYFGPGTRLTVL.

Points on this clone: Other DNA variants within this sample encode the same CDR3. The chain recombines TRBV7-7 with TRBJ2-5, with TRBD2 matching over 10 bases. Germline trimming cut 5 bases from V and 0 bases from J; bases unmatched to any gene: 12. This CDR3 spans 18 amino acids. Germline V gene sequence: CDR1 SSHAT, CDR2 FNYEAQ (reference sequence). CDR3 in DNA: TGTGCCAGCAGCGCCCACCCGAGGCTAGCGGGGGACCAAGAGACCCAGTACTTC. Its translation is CASSAHPRLAGDQETQYF. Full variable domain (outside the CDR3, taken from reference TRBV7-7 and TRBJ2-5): GAGVSQSPRYKVTKRGQDVTLRCDPISSHATLYWYQQALGQGPEFLTYFNYEAQPDKSGLPSDRFSAERPEGSISTLTIQRTEQRDSAMYRCASSAHPRLAGDQETQYFGPGTRLLVL.

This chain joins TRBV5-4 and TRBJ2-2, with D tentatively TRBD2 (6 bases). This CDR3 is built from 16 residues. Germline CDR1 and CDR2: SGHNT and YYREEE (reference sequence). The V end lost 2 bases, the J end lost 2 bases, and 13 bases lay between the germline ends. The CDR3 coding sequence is TGTGCCAGCAGCTTTGGTCTGCGGGGTAACACCGGGGAGCTGTTTTTT. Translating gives CASSFGLRGNTGELFF.

The CDR3 region is CASSDRRRVTDTQYF. The CDR3 region has the DNA TGTGCCAGCAGTGATCGCAGGAGGGTGACAGATACGCAGTATTTT. The rearrangement uses TRBV2 and TRBJ2-3; D might be TRBD2 (6 bases). The CDR3 totals 15 residues. CDR1 SNHLY and CDR2 FYNNEI come from the germline V gene. The ends were cut back, 3 bases at V and 3 bases at J, with 13 bases in the middle.

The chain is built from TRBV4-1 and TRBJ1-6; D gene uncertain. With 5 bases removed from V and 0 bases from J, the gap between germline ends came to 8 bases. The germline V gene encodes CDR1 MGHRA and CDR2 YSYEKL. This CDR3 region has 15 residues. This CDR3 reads CASSVRSSYNSPLHF. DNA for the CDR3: TGCGCCAGCAGCGTAAGGAGCTCCTATAATTCACCCCTCCACTTT.

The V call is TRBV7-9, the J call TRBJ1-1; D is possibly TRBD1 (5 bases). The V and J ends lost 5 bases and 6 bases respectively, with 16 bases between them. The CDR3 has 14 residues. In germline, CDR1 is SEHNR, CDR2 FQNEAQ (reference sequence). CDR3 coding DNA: TGTGCCAGCAGCGACGCCGGGGCACGCTCTGAAGCTTTCTTT. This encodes CASSDAGARSEAFF.

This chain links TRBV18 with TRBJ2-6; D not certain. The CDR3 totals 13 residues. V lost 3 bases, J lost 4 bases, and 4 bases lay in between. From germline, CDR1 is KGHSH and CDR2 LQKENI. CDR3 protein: CASSPAGANVLTF. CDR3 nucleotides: TGTGCCAGCTCACCCGCGGGGGCCAACGTCCTGACTTTC.

CDR3 nucleotide sequence: TGTGCCAGCAGCTCCCGGACTAGCGGGGGGGGTGAGCAGTTCTTC. It encodes CASSSRTSGGGEQFF. The chain joins TRBV11-3 to TRBJ2-1; the match to TRBD2 covers 15 bases. V lost 4 bases and J lost 9; bases outside the gene matches: 4. From germline, CDR1 is SGHNT and CDR2 YENEEA. This CDR3 spans 15 amino acids. Supplemented by reference TRBV11-3 and TRBJ2-1, the full variable domain reads EAGVVQSPRYKIIEKKQPVAFWCNPISGHNTLYWYLQNLGQGPELLIRYENEEAVDDSQLPKDRFSAERLKGVDSTLKIQPAELGDSAVYLCASSSRTSGGGEQFFGPGTRLTVL.

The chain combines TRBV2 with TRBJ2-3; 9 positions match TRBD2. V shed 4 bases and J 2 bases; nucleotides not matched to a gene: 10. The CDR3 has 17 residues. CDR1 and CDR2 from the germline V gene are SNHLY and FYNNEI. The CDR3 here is CASSVSLAGDLTDTQYF. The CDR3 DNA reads TGTGCCAGCAGTGTCTCCTTAGCGGGGGACCTCACAGATACGCAGTATTTT.

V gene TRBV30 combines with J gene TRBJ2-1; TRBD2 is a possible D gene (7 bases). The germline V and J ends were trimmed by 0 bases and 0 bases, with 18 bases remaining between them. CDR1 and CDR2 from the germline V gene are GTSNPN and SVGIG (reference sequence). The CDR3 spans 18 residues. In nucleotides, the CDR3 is TGTGCCTGGAGTGTACTGGAGGGGGGGACCAGCTCCTACAATGAGCAGTTCTTC. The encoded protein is CAWSVLEGGTSSYNEQFF.